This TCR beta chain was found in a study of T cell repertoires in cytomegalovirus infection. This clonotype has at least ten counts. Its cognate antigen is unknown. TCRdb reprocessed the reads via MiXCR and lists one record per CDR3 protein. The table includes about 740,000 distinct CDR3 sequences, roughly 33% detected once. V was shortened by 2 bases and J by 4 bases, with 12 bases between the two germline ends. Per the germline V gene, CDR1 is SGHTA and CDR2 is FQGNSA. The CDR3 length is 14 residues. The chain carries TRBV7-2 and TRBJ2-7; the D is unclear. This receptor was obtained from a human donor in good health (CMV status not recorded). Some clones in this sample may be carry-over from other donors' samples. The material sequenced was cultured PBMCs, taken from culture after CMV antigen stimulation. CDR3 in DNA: TGTGCCAGCAGCTTAAGGCTAGTTACTTACGAGCAGTACTTC. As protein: CASSLRLVTYEQYF.